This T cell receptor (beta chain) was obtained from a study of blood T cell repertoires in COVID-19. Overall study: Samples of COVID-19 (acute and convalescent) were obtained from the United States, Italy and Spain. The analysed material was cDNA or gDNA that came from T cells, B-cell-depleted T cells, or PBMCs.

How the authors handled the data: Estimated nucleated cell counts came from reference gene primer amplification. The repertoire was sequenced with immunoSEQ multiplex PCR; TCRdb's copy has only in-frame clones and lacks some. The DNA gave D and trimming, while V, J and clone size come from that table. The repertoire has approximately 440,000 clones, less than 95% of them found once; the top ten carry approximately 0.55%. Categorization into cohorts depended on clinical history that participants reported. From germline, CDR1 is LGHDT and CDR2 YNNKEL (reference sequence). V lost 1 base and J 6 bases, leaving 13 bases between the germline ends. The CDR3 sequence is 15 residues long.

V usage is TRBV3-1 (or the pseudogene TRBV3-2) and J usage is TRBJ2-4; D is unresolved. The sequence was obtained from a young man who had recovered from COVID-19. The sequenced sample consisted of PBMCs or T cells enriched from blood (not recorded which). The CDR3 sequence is CASSQGRSDINIQYF. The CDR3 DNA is TGTGCCAGCAGCCAAGGAAGAAGCGATATAAACATTCAGTACTTC.